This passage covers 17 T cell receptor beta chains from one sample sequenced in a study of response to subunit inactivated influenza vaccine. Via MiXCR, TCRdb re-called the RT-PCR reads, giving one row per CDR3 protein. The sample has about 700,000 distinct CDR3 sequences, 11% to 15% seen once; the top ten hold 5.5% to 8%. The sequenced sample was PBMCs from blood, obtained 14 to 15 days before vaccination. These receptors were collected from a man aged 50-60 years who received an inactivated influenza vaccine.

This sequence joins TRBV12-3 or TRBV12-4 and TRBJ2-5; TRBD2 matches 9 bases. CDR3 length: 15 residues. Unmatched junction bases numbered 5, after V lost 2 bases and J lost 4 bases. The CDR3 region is CASSLRGGALETQYF. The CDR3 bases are TGTGCCAGCAGTTTACGCGGGGGGGCCTTAGAGACCCAGTACTTC.

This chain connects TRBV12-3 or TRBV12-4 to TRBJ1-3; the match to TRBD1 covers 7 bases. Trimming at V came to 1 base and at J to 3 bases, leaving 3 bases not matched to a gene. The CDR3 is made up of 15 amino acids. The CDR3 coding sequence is TGTGCCAGCAGTTTAGGGACAGGAGGTGGAAACACCATATATTTT. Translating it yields CASSLGTGGGNTIYF.

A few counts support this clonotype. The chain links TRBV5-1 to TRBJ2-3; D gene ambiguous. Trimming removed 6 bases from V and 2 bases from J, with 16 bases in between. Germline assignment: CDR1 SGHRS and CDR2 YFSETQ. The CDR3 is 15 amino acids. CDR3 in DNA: TGCGCCAGCACCCCCGGACGAGCAAACACAGATACGCAGTATTTT. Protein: CASTPGRANTDTQYF.

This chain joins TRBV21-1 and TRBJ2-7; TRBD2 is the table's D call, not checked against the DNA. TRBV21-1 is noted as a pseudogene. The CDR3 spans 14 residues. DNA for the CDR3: TGTGCCAGCATTCCGGGACTAGCGGTTTACGAGCAGTACTTC. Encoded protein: CASIPGLAVYEQYF.

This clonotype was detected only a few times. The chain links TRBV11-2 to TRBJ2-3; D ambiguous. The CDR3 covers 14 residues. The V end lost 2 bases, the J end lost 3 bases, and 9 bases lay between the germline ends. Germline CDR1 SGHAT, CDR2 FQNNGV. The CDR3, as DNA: TGTGCCAGCAGCTTACGATCAGCTACAGATACGCAGTATTTT. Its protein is CASSLRSATDTQYF.

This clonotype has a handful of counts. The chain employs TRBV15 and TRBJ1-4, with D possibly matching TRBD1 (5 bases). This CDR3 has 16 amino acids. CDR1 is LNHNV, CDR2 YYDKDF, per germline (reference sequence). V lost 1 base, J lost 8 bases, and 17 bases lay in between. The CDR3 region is CATSRAPGATVEKLFF. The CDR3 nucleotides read TGTGCCACCAGCAGAGCTCCCGGGGCGACAGTGGAAAAACTGTTTTTT. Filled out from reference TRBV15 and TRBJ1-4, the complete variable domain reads DAMVIQNPRYQVTQFGKPVTLSCSQTLNHNVMYWYQQKSSQAPKLLFHYYDKDFNNEADTPDNFQSRRPNTSFCFLDIRSPGLGDTAMYLCATSRAPGATVEKLFFGSGTQLSVL.

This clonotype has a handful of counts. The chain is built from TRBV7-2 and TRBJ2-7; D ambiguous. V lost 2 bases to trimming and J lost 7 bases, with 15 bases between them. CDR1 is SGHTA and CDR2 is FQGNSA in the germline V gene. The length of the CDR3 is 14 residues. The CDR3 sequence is CASSLMSMTREQYF. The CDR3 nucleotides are TGTGCCAGCAGCTTAATGTCTATGACGAGGGAGCAGTACTTC.

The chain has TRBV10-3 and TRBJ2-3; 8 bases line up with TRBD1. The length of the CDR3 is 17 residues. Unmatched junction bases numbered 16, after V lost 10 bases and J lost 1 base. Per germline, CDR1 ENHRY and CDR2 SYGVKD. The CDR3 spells CATQQGGVHRGTDTQYF. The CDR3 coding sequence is TGTGCCACCCAACAGGGGGGAGTGCATCGGGGCACAGATACGCAGTATTTT.

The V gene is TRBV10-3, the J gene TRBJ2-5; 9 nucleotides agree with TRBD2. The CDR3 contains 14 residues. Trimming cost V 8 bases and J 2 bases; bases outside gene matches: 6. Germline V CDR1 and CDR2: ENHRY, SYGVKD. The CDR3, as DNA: TGTGCCATCGGTGGCACTAGCGGGCAAGAGACCCAGTACTTC. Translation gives CAIGGTSGQETQYF.

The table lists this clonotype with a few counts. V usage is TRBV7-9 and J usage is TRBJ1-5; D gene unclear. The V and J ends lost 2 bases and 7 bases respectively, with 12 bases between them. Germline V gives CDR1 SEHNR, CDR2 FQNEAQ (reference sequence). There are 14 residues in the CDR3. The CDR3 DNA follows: TGTGCCAGCAGCTTATCCCCCGGAAACCAGCCCCAGCATTTT. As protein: CASSLSPGNQPQHF.

The CDR3 sequence is CASSQRHNEQFF. The CDR3, as DNA: TGTGCCAGCAGTCAGCGTCACAATGAGCAGTTCTTC. The chain has TRBV12-3 or TRBV12-4 and TRBJ2-1; D call uncertain. With 5 bases removed from V and 5 bases from J, the gap between germline ends came to 7 bases. The length of the CDR3 is 12 residues.

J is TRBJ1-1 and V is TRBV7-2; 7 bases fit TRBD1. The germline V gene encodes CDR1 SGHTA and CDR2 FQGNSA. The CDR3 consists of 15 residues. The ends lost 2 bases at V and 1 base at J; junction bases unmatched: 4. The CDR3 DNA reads TGTGCCAGCAGCTTATCGGGACAGACGAACACTGAAGCTTTCTTT. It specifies CASSLSGQTNTEAFF.

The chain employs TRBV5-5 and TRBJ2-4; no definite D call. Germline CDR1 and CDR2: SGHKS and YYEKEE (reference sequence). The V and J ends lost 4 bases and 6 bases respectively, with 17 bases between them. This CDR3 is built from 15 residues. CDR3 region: CASSPAGVRINIQYF. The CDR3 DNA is TGTGCCAGCAGCCCCGCCGGCGTTCGGATAAACATTCAGTACTTC. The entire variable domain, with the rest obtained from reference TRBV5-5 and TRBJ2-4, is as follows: DAGVTQSPTHLIKTRGQQVTLRCSPISGHKSVSWYQQVLGQGPQFIFQYYEKEERGRGNFPDRFSARQFPNYSSELNVNALLLGDSALYLCASSPAGVRINIQYFGAGTRLSVL.

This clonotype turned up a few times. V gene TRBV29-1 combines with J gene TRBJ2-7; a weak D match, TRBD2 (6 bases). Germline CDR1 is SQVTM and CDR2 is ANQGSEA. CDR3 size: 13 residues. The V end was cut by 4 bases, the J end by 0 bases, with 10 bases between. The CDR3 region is CSVAASDSYEQYF. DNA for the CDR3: TGCAGCGTTGCGGCTAGCGACTCCTACGAGCAGTACTTC.

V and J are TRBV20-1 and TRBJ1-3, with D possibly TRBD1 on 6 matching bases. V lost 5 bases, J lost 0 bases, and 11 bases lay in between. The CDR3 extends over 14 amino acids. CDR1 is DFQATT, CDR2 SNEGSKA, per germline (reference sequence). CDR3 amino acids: CSASDRISGNTIYF. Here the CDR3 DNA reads TGCAGTGCTTCCGACAGGATCTCTGGAAACACCATATATTTT.

CDR3: CASSLTGAMISPLHF. The CDR3 coding sequence is TGTGCCAGCAGTTTGACAGGAGCTATGATTTCACCCCTCCACTTT. The V and J genes are TRBV12-3 or TRBV12-4 and TRBJ1-6; a weak D match, TRBD1 (6 bases). This CDR3 contains 15 residues. The ends were cut back, 3 bases at V and 9 bases at J, with 15 bases in the middle.

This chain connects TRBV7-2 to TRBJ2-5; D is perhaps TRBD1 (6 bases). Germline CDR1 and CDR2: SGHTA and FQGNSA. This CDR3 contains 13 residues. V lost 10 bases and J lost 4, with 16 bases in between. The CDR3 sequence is CANSRQVGETQYF. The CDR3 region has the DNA TGTGCCAATTCCCGACAGGTCGGAGAGACCCAGTACTTC. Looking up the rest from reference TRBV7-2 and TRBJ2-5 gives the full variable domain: GAGVSQSPSNKVTEKGKDVELRCDPISGHTALYWYRQSLGQGLEFLIYFQGNSAPDKSGLPSDRFSAERTGGSVSTLTIQRTQQEDSAVYLCANSRQVGETQYFGPGTRLLVL.